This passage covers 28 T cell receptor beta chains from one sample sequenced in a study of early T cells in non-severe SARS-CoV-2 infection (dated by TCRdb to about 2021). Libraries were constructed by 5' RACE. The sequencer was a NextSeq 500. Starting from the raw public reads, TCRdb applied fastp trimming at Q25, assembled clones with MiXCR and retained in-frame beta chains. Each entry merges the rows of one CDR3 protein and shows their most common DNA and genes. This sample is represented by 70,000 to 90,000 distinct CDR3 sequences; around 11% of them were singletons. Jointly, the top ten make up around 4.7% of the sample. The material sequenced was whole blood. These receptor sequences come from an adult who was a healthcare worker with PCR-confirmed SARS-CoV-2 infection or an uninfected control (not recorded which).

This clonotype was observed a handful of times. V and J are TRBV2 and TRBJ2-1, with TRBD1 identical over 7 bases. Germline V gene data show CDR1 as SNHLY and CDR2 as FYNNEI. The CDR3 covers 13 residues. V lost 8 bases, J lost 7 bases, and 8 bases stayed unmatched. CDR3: CASHPGQPNEQFF. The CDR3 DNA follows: TGTGCCAGCCACCCGGGACAGCCAAATGAGCAGTTCTTC.

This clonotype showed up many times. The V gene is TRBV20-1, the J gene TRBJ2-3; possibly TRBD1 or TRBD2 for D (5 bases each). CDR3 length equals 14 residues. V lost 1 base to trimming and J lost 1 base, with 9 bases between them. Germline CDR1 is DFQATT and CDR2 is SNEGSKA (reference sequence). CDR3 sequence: CSARAGRGTDTQYF. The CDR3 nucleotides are TGCAGTGCTAGAGCGGGGCGGGGCACAGATACGCAGTATTTT.

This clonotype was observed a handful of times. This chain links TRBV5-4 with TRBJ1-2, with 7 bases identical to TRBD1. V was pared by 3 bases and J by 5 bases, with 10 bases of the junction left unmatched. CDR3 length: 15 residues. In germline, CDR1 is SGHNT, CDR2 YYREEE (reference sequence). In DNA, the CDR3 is TGTGCCAGCAGCTCCGCCCCCGGACAGGATTATGGCTACACCTTC. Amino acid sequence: CASSSAPGQDYGYTF.

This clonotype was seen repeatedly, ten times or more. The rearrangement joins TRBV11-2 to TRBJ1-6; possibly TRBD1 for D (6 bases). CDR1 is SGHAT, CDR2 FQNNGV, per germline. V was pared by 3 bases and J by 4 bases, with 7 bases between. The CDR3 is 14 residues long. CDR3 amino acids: CASSFRGYNSPLHF. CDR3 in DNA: TGTGCCAGCAGCTTTAGGGGGTATAATTCACCCCTCCACTTT.

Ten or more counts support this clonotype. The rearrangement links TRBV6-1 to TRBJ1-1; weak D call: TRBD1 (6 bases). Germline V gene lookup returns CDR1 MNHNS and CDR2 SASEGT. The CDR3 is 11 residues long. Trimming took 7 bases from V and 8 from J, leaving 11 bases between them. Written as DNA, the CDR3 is TGTGCCAGCACCCTTACAGGGGAAGCTTTCTTT. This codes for CASTLTGEAFF.

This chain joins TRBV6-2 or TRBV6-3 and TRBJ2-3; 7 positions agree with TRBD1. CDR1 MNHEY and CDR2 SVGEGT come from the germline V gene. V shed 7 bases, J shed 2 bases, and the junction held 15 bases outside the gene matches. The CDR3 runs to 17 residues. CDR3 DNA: TGTGCCAGCACCACCTCGACCAGACAGGGCCCCACAGATACGCAGTATTTT. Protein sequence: CASTTSTRQGPTDTQYF.

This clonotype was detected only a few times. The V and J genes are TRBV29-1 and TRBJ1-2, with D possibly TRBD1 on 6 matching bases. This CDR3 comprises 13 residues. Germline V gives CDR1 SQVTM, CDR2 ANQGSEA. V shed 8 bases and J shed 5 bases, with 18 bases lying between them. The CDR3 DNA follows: TGCAGCTGTCCGGCAGGGGAAGAGTATGGCTACACCTTC. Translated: CSCPAGEEYGYTF. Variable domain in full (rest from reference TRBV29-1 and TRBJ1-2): SAVISQKPSRDICQRGTSLTIQCQVDSQVTMMFWYRQQPGQSLTLIATANQGSEATYESGFVIDKFPISRPNLTFSTLTVSNMSPEDSSIYLCSCPAGEEYGYTFGSGTRLTVV.

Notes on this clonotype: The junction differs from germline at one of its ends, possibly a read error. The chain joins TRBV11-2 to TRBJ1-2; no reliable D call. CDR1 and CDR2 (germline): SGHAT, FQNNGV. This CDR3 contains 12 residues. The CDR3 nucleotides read TGTGCCAGCAGCATCGAGTATGGAGGCTCGGCCTTC. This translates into CASSIEYGGSAF.

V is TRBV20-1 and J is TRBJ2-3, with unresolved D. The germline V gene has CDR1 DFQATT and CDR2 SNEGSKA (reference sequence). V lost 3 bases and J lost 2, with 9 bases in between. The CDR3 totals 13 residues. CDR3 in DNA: TGCAGTGCTAGTGCCTCAGTCACAGATACGCAGTATTTT. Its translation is CSASASVTDTQYF.

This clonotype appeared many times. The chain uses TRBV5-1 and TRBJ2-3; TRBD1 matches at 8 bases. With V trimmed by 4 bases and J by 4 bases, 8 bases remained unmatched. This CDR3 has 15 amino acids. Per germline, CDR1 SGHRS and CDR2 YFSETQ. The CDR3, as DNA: TGCGCCAGCAGCCCGGACGGACAGGGCCCAGATACGCAGTATTTT. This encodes CASSPDGQGPDTQYF.

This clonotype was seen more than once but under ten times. The CDR3 bases are TGTGCCAGCAGTTACTTTTCTCCGACAGGGTGGGCAGATACGCAGTATTTT. Protein product: CASSYFSPTGWADTQYF. The chain uses TRBV6-5 and TRBJ2-3, with 7 bases aligning to TRBD1. The germline V gene has CDR1 MNHEY and CDR2 SVGAGI. The V gene end was trimmed by 1 base and the J gene end by 4 bases; junction bases not matched to a gene: 11. This CDR3 spans 17 amino acids.

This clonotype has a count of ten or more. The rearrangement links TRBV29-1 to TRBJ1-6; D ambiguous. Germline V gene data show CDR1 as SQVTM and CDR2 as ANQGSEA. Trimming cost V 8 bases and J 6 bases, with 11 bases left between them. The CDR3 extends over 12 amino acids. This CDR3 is CSLGRGNSPLHF. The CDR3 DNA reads TGCAGCTTGGGCCGCGGTAATTCACCCCTCCACTTT.

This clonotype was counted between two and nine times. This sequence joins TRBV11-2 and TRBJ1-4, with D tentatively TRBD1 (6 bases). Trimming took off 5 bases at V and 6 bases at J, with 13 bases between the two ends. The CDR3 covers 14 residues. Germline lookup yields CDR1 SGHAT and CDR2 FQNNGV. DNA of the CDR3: TGTGCCAGCAGCCGGACAGCTGAGTATGAAAAACTGTTTTTT. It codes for CASSRTAEYEKLFF. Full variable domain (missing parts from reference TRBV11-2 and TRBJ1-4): EAGVAQSPRYKIIEKRQSVAFWCNPISGHATLYWYQQILGQGPKLLIQFQNNGVVDDSQLPKDRFSAERLKGVDSTLKIQPAKLEDSAVYLCASSRTAEYEKLFFGSGTQLSVL.

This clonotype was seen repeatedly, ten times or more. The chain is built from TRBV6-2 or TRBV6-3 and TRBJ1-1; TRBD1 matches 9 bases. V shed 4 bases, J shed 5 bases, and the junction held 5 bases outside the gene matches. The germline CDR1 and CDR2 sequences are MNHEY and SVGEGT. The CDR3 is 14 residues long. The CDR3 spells CASSWTGEGTEAFF. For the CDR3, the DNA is TGTGCCAGCAGTTGGACAGGGGAAGGGACTGAAGCTTTCTTT.

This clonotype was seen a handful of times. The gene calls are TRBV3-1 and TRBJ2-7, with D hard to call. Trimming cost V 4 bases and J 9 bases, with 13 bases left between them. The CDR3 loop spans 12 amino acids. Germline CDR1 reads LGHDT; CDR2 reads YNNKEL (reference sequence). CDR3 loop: CASSPGSEAQYF. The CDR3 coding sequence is TGTGCCAGCAGCCCAGGAAGCGAAGCGCAGTACTTC.

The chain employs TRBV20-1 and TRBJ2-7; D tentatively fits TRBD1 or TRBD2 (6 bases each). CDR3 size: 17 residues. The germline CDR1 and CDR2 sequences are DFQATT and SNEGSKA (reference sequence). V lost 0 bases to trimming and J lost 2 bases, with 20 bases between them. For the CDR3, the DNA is TGCAGTGCTAGAGACCCCCTAACATCGGGGGCTCCCTACGAGCAGTACTTC. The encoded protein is CSARDPLTSGAPYEQYF.

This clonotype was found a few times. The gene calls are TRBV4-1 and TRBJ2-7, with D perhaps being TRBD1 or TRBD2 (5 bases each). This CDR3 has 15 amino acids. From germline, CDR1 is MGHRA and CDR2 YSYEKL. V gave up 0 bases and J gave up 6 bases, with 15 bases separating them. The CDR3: CASSQERLQVTEQYF. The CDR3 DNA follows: TGCGCCAGCAGCCAAGAACGACTACAGGTTACCGAGCAGTACTTC.

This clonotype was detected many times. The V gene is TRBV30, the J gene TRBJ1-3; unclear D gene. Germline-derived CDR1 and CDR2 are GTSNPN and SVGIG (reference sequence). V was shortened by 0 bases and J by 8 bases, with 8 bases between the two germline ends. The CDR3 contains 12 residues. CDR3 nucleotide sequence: TGTGCCTGGAGTGTAATCGGGGACACCATATATTTT. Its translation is CAWSVIGDTIYF. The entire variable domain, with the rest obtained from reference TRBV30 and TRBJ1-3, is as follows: SQTIHQWPATLVQPVGSPLSLECTVEGTSNPNLYWYRQAAGRGLQLLFYSVGIGQISSEVPQNLSASRPQDRQFILSSKKLLLSDSGFYLCAWSVIGDTIYFGEGSWLTVV.

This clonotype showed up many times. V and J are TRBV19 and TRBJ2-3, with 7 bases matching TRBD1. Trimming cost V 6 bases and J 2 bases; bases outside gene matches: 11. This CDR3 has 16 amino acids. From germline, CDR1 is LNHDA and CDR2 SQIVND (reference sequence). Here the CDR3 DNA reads TGTGCCAGTAGCGGGGACAGCCACCCTTCCACAGATACGCAGTATTTT. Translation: CASSGDSHPSTDTQYF.

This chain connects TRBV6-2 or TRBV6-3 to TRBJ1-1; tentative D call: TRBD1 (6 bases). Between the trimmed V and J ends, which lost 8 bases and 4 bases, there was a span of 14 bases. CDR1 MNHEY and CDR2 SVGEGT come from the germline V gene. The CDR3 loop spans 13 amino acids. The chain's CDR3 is CASEQGVSTEAFF. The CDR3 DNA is TGTGCCAGCGAACAGGGAGTGAGCACTGAAGCTTTCTTT.

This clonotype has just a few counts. Here the CDR3 reads CASSPIKIGSSPTDTQYF. CDR3 nucleotide sequence: TGTGCCAGCTCACCGATTAAAATCGGCTCATCCCCCACAGATACGCAGTATTTT. The chain is built from TRBV18 and TRBJ2-3; D remains ambiguous. Germline loops: CDR1 KGHSH, CDR2 LQKENI. V gave up 3 bases and J gave up 2 bases, with 21 bases separating them. The CDR3 loop spans 18 amino acids.

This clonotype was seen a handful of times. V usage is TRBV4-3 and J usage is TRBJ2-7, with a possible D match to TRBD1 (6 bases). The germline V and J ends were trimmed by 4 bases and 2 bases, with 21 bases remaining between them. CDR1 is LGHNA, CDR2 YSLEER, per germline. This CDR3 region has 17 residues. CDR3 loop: CASSRGTTGPRPYEQYF. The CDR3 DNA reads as TGCGCCAGCAGCCGGGGGACGACAGGTCCTCGTCCCTACGAGCAGTACTTC.

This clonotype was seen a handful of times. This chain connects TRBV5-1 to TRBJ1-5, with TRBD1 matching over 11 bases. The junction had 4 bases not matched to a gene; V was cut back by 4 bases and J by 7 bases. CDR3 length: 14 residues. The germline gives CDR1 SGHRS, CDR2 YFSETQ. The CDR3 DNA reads TGCGCCAGCAGCCTAGGGACAGGGGGACAGCCCCAGCATTTT. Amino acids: CASSLGTGGQPQHF.

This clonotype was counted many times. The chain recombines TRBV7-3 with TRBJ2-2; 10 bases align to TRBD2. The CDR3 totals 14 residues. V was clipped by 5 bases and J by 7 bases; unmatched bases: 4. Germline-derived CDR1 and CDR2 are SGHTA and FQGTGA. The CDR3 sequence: CASSPRTSGGELFF. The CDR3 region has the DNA TGTGCCAGCAGCCCGAGGACTAGCGGCGGGGAGCTGTTTTTT.

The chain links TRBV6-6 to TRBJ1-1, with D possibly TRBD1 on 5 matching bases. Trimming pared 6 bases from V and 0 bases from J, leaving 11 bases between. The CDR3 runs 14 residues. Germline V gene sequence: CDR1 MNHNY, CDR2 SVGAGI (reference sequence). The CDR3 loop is CASRTGPLNTEAFF. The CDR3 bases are TGTGCCAGCAGGACGGGACCCCTGAACACTGAAGCTTTCTTT.

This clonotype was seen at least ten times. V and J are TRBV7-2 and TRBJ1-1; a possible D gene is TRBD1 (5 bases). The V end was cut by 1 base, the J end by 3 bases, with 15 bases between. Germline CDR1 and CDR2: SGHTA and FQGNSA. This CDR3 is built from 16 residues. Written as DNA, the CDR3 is TGTGCCAGCAGCTTAGGATTCGGACACATGGACACTGAAGCTTTCTTT. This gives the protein CASSLGFGHMDTEAFF.

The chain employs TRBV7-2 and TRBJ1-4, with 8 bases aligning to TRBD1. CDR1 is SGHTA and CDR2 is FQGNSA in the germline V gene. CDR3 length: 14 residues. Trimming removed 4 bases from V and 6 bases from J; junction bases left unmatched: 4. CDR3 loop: CASSSQGADEKLFF. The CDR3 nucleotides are TGTGCCAGCAGCTCGCAGGGGGCGGATGAAAAACTGTTTTTT. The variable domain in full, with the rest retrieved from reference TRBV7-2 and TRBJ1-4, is GAGVSQSPSNKVTEKGKDVELRCDPISGHTALYWYRQSLGQGLEFLIYFQGNSAPDKSGLPSDRFSAERTGGSVSTLTIQRTQQEDSAVYLCASSSQGADEKLFFGSGTQLSVL.

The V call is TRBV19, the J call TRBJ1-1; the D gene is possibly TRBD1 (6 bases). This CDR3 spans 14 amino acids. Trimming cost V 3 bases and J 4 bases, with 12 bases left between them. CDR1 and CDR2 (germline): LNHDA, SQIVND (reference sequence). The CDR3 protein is CASSISEGVTEAFF. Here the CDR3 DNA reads TGTGCCAGTAGTATTTCTGAGGGGGTCACTGAAGCTTTCTTT.